The 25 T cell receptor beta chains presented below share a single source sample, sequenced in a study of shared clonotypes between healthy human individuals (dated by TCRdb to the early 2020s). Receptor amplification or capture employed the immunoSEQ multiplex PCR assay. As stored in TCRdb, this immuneACCESS dataset retains in-frame rearrangements with V and J assigned. A fraction of the clones does not appear; measured against another copy, unresolved V genes explain less than half of the discrepancy, and the remainder lacks a known reason. This sample has about 2.4 million clones in its table, and over 85% of those were observed once. The ten largest clones take up 0.35% to 0.45% of the sample. Sequencing used naive CD4+ T cells from PBMCs. Taken with the paper, the label for cell subset or site translates to: CD45RA+ positively selected. All receptors come from a man younger than 35 in good health. Some clones in this sample may be carry-over from other donors' samples.

V usage is TRBV28 and J usage is TRBJ1-2; the match to TRBD1 covers 7 bases. V shed 2 bases, J shed 4 bases, and the junction held 7 bases outside the gene matches. This CDR3 is 15 amino acids long. Germline CDR1 is MDHEN and CDR2 is SYDVKM. CDR3 DNA sequence: TGTGCCAGCAGTTTAATCCCAGGGGGTGTCTATGGCTACACCTTC. This gives the protein CASSLIPGGVYGYTF.

Details on this clone: Other DNA sequences of this sample code for an identical CDR3. DNA of the CDR3: TGTGCCAGCAGCTTATCACCGAGCTCCTACAATGAGCAGTTCTTC. Translating it yields CASSLSPSSYNEQFF. The V and J genes are TRBV11-3 and TRBJ2-1; no clear D. This CDR3 contains 15 residues. V was pared by 2 bases and J by 0 bases, with 8 bases between. Germline loops: CDR1 SGHNT, CDR2 YENEEA. Filled out from reference TRBV11-3 and TRBJ2-1, the complete variable domain reads EAGVVQSPRYKIIEKKQPVAFWCNPISGHNTLYWYLQNLGQGPELLIRYENEEAVDDSQLPKDRFSAERLKGVDSTLKIQPAELGDSAVYLCASSLSPSSYNEQFFGPGTRLTVL.

The chain couples TRBV29-1 to TRBJ1-3; D might be TRBD1 (6 bases). This CDR3 spans 13 amino acids. With 7 bases removed from V and 0 bases from J, the gap between germline ends came to 10 bases. Germline V gene lookup returns CDR1 SQVTM and CDR2 ANQGSEA. As DNA, the CDR3 is TGCAGCGGCACAGGGATCTCTGGAAACACCATATATTTT. This codes for CSGTGISGNTIYF.

The gene calls are TRBV27 and TRBJ1-2; D gene unclear. The V gene's germline CDR1 is MNHEY and CDR2 SMNVEV (reference sequence). V was pared by 2 bases and J by 2 bases, with 6 bases between. This CDR3 is 13 amino acids long. The CDR3 coding sequence is TGTGCCAGCAGTTTAGCCCTCAACTATGGCTACACCTTC. Translated, it gives CASSLALNYGYTF.

The chain combines TRBV15 with TRBJ1-2; the D is unclear. V shed 1 base and J shed 8 bases, with 8 bases lying between them. CDR1 LNHNV and CDR2 YYDKDF come from the germline V gene (reference sequence). The CDR3 spans 12 residues. In nucleotides, the CDR3 is TGTGCCACCAGCAGAGCCCCTGGGGGCTACACCTTC. Residues: CATSRAPGGYTF.

The chain joins TRBV14 to TRBJ2-7; perhaps TRBD2 as D (5 bases). V dropped 4 bases and J dropped 0 bases, with 7 bases sitting between them. CDR1 is SGHDN and CDR2 is FVKESK in the germline V gene. The CDR3 is 13 amino acids. In nucleotides, the CDR3 is TGTGCCAGCAGCCGAGCGGACTCCTACGAGCAGTACTTC. The encoded protein is CASSRADSYEQYF.

This clone was observed once. The CDR3 nucleotides read TGTGCCAGCAGTTTTATGCGACTAGCGGGGAGCCCGCGTCGCACAGATACGCAGTATTTT. Protein sequence: CASSFMRLAGSPRRTDTQYF. The chain carries TRBV28 and TRBJ2-3, with 11 bases aligning to TRBD2. The CDR3 loop spans 20 amino acids. V trimming: 3 bases; J trimming: 1 base; junction bases outside the gene matches: 15. CDR1 is MDHEN, CDR2 SYDVKM, per germline.

The chain has TRBV7-6 and TRBJ2-5; TRBD1 might be the D (7 bases). V gave up 4 bases and J gave up 5 bases, with 17 bases separating them. Germline CDR1 SGHVS, CDR2 FNYEAQ. The CDR3 has 15 residues. This CDR3 reads CASSSSGGTAETQYF. In DNA form, the CDR3 reads TGTGCCAGCAGCTCCTCAGGGGGGACGGCGGAGACCCAGTACTTC.

The chain couples TRBV18 to TRBJ1-1; 8 bases map to TRBD1. Trimming removed 5 bases from V and 1 base from J; junction bases left unmatched: 6. CDR1 and CDR2 (germline): KGHSH, LQKENI. The CDR3 extends over 15 amino acids. The CDR3 reads CASSAFDRGNTEAFF. The CDR3 DNA is TGTGCCAGCTCAGCCTTCGACAGGGGGAACACTGAAGCTTTCTTT.

V usage is TRBV5-4 and J usage is TRBJ1-4; D gene uncertain. Germline CDR1 SGHNT, CDR2 YYREEE (reference sequence). CDR3 size: 15 residues. Trimming stripped 4 bases from V and 10 bases from J, with 20 bases between. The CDR3 DNA reads as TGTGCCAGCAGCCGGGTGGGAGCCTTAGGTGGAAAACTGTTTTTT. Its translation: CASSRVGALGGKLFF.

Turning to this clone: The identical CDR3 is also encoded by other nucleotide sequences in the sample. The J gene is TRBJ1-1, the V gene TRBV5-4; TRBD1 matches at 7 bases. This CDR3 has 15 amino acids. CDR1 and CDR2 (germline): SGHNT, YYREEE (reference sequence). The ends lost 0 bases at V and 2 bases at J; junction bases unmatched: 4. The chain's CDR3 is CASSLARQGNTEAFF. CDR3 in DNA: TGTGCCAGCAGCTTGGCCCGACAGGGTAACACTGAAGCTTTCTTT.

The chain carries TRBV5-1 and TRBJ1-6, with D possibly matching TRBD1 (5 bases). The CDR3 has 12 amino acids. The V and J ends lost 4 bases and 8 bases respectively, with 7 bases between them. From germline, CDR1 is SGHRS and CDR2 YFSETQ. CDR3 nucleotides: TGCGCCAGCAGCGTAGGGGATTCACCCCTCCACTTT. It yields the protein CASSVGDSPLHF.

The J gene is TRBJ1-1, the V gene TRBV6-1; D is unclear. V gave up 6 bases and J gave up 1 base, with 9 bases separating them. CDR1 is MNHNS, CDR2 SASEGT, per germline. CDR3 length equals 13 residues. The CDR3 reads CASSTSGNTEAFF. The CDR3 DNA reads TGTGCCAGCAGCACATCGGGGAACACTGAAGCTTTCTTT.

As regards this clone: The sample has other DNA sequences that encode this CDR3 too. The chain carries TRBV7-9 and TRBJ2-1, with 10 positions matching TRBD2. CDR3 size: 15 residues. J gave up 4 bases and V 4 bases, and 4 bases lay outside the gene matches. Germline V gene data show CDR1 as SEHNR and CDR2 as FQNEAQ (reference sequence). The CDR3 reads CASSWTSGTYNEQFF. For the CDR3, the DNA is TGTGCCAGCAGCTGGACTAGCGGAACGTACAATGAGCAGTTCTTC.

The rearrangement links TRBV11-3 to TRBJ2-5; weak D call: TRBD2 (5 bases). Germline V gene lookup returns CDR1 SGHNT and CDR2 YENEEA. The CDR3 length is 18 residues. V was cut by 5 bases and J by 2 bases, with 24 bases left in between. The CDR3 DNA reads as TGTGCCAGCAGCCACACGCGAGGAGGTATAGGGCAGCAAGAGACCCAGTACTTC. Translation: CASSHTRGGIGQQETQYF. Together with reference TRBV11-3 and TRBJ2-5, the CDR3 gives the full variable domain: EAGVVQSPRYKIIEKKQPVAFWCNPISGHNTLYWYLQNLGQGPELLIRYENEEAVDDSQLPKDRFSAERLKGVDSTLKIQPAELGDSAVYLCASSHTRGGIGQQETQYFGPGTRLLVL.

This clone was picked up one time. The rearrangement uses TRBV7-8 and TRBJ1-2; tentatively, D is TRBD1 (5 bases). Trimming stripped 3 bases from V and 8 bases from J, with 10 bases between. CDR1 and CDR2 (germline): SGHVS, FQNEAQ. The CDR3 is 12 residues long. CDR3 region: CASSFLGGGYTF. CDR3 in DNA: TGTGCCAGCAGCTTCCTCGGGGGAGGCTACACCTTC.

The gene calls are TRBV7-9 and TRBJ2-1, with D possibly being TRBD1 (6 bases). The CDR3 spans 15 residues. The germline V gene encodes CDR1 SEHNR and CDR2 FQNEAQ (reference sequence). V lost 7 bases, J lost 4 bases, and 17 bases lay in between. CDR3 sequence (DNA): TGTGCCAGCACCCCCATGGGGGCGAGGTACAATGAGCAGTTCTTC. Translated: CASTPMGARYNEQFF.

V usage is TRBV15 and J usage is TRBJ2-2, with D maybe TRBD1 (6 bases). The CDR3 contains 19 residues. Germline values: CDR1 LNHNV, CDR2 YYDKDF (reference sequence). Deletions cut 0 bases from V and 4 bases from J, with 21 bases between. The CDR3 DNA sequence: TGTGCCACCAGCAGAGATCCAGCGAGTACAGGGTGGACCACCGGGGAGCTGTTTTTT. This gives the protein CATSRDPASTGWTTGELFF.

This chain connects TRBV7-2 to TRBJ2-3; 7 nucleotides align to TRBD2. J lost 5 bases, V lost 1 base, and 9 bases had no gene match. The CDR3 loop spans 16 amino acids. In germline, CDR1 is SGHTA, CDR2 FQGNSA. The CDR3 region is CASSLVSSGIRDTQYF. As DNA, the CDR3 is TGTGCCAGCAGCTTAGTATCTAGCGGAATTAGAGATACGCAGTATTTT.

V and J are TRBV7-2 and TRBJ2-3, with D perhaps TRBD1 (6 bases). Trimming removed 4 bases at V and 4 bases at J, with 18 bases between. Germline V lookup: CDR1 SGHTA, CDR2 FQGNSA. This CDR3 region has 16 residues. The CDR3 DNA reads as TGTGCCAGCAGCTACCGGGGTTCTGGGGGCCCAGATACGCAGTATTTT. This codes for CASSYRGSGGPDTQYF. Filled out from reference TRBV7-2 and TRBJ2-3, the complete variable domain reads GAGVSQSPSNKVTEKGKDVELRCDPISGHTALYWYRQSLGQGLEFLIYFQGNSAPDKSGLPSDRFSAERTGGSVSTLTIQRTQQEDSAVYLCASSYRGSGGPDTQYFGPGTRLTVL.

This chain joins TRBV29-1 and TRBJ1-2, with no clear D. Germline values: CDR1 SQVTM, CDR2 ANQGSEA. There are 15 residues in the CDR3. Trimming took 4 bases from V and 0 from J, leaving 15 bases between them. CDR3 amino acids: CSVGRKVSSNYGYTF. CDR3 coding DNA: TGCAGCGTTGGGCGTAAAGTTTCTTCTAACTATGGCTACACCTTC.

The table lists this clone with a count of one. V gene TRBV7-3 combines with J gene TRBJ1-1; unclear D gene. There are 15 residues in the CDR3. Germline assignment: CDR1 SGHTA and CDR2 FQGTGA. Trimming shortened V by 3 bases and J by 1 base, and 12 bases separated the two germline ends. The CDR3 protein is CASSLTREGNTEAFF. CDR3 in DNA: TGTGCCAGCAGCTTGACTCGGGAGGGGAACACTGAAGCTTTCTTT. The full variable domain, with the rest looked up from reference TRBV7-3 and TRBJ1-1, is GAGVSQTPSNKVTEKGKYVELRCDPISGHTALYWYRQSLGQGPEFLIYFQGTGAADDSGLPNDRFFAVRPEGSVSTLKIQRTERGDSAVYLCASSLTREGNTEAFFGQGTRLTVV.

The V call is TRBV9, the J call TRBJ2-7; possible D gene TRBD2, 5 bases. The germline V gene has CDR1 SGDLS and CDR2 YYNGEE. V lost 0 bases to trimming and J lost 4 bases, with 11 bases between them. The CDR3 sequence is 14 residues long. DNA of the CDR3: TGTGCCAGCAGCGTAGGCGGGCCGGTATACGAGCAGTACTTC. This encodes CASSVGGPVYEQYF.

The table lists this clone with a count of one. Other DNA sequences in this specimen translate into the identical CDR3. The genes are TRBV5-1 and TRBJ2-2; weak D call: TRBD1 (5 bases). Germline CDR1 SGHRS, CDR2 YFSETQ. The CDR3 contains 15 residues. V lost 4 bases and J 5 bases, leaving 15 bases between the germline ends. CDR3 loop: CASSPQGAGTGELFF. Here the CDR3 DNA reads TGCGCCAGCAGCCCCCAAGGGGCAGGGACCGGGGAGCTGTTTTTT. Full variable domain (outside the CDR3, taken from reference TRBV5-1 and TRBJ2-2): KAGVTQTPRYLIKTRGQQVTLSCSPISGHRSVSWYQQTPGQGLQFLFEYFSETQRNKGNFPGRFSGRQFSNSRSEMNVSTLELGDSALYLCASSPQGAGTGELFFGEGSRLTVL.

This chain connects TRBV19 to TRBJ1-2; TRBD1 aligns across 10 bases. Germline trimming cut 6 bases from V and 5 bases from J; bases unmatched to any gene: 3. Germline lookup yields CDR1 LNHDA and CDR2 SQIVND (reference sequence). CDR3 length: 13 residues. This CDR3 reads CASSKDRGYGYTF. In DNA form, the CDR3 reads TGTGCCAGTAGCAAGGACAGGGGGTATGGCTACACCTTC.